One sample yielded the 12 T cell receptor beta chains listed below, sequenced in a study of T-cell reconstitution after alpha-beta-depleted transplantation in children. Points from the study as a whole: Newly generated T cells supplied most T-cell counts and diversity one year post-transplant.

The antigens these receptors bind are not known. Preparation of the TCRbeta library was carried out with unique molecular identifiers. MiXCR was run by TCRdb on the PCR reads, yielding one entry per CDR3 protein. Of a few hundred thousand distinct CDR3 sequences in the sample, approximately 7.3% were seen once. Sample: peripheral blood, taken 360 days after TCRalphabeta/CD19-depleted stem cell transplant. The receptor source for this set is a female patient aged 2-9 years who had a stem cell transplant for Fanconi anemia, so the T cells may come from the graft donor.

This clonotype was seen many times. The rearrangement uses TRBV4-1 and TRBJ2-7, with 9 nucleotides matching TRBD2. Trimming at V came to 1 base and at J to 5 bases, leaving 6 bases not matched to a gene. Per the germline V gene, CDR1 is MGHRA and CDR2 is YSYEKL. The CDR3 runs 15 residues. CDR3 DNA sequence: TGCGCCAGCAGCCAAGTAGGCGGGAGGGCCAACGAGCAGTACTTC. Residues: CASSQVGGRANEQYF.

The CDR3 sequence: CASSPRRTPETQYF. In DNA form, the CDR3 reads TGTGCCAGCAGCCCCAGGCGAACCCCAGAGACCCAGTACTTC. The V and J genes are TRBV7-2 and TRBJ2-5, with D unclear. The germline V and J ends were trimmed by 5 bases and 4 bases, with 14 bases remaining between them. The CDR3 length is 14 residues. Germline V lookup: CDR1 SGHTA, CDR2 FQGNSA.

V is TRBV12-3 or TRBV12-4 and J is TRBJ1-2; D uncertain. The V and J ends lost 8 bases and 8 bases respectively, with 15 bases between them. CDR3 length: 12 residues. CDR3 nucleotide sequence: TGTGCCAGCCGGGATACTCCTGGAGGCTACACCTTC. It encodes CASRDTPGGYTF.

V usage is TRBV5-6 and J usage is TRBJ1-5; no definite D call. V was trimmed by 2 bases and J by 4 bases, leaving 4 bases between them. Germline V gives CDR1 SGHDT, CDR2 YYEEEE. This CDR3 comprises 12 residues. The CDR3 region is CASSLINQPQHF. The CDR3 nucleotides read TGTGCCAGCAGCTTAATTAATCAGCCCCAGCATTTT.

This clonotype occurred many times. The chain carries TRBV7-2 and TRBJ2-3, with 14 positions matching TRBD2. Germline trimming cut 5 bases from V and 5 bases from J; bases unmatched to any gene: 6. The CDR3 is made up of 16 amino acids. Germline CDR1 is SGHTA and CDR2 is FQGNSA. The CDR3 sequence is CASSPRLAGGLDTQYF. The CDR3, as DNA: TGTGCCAGCAGCCCCAGACTAGCGGGAGGGTTAGATACGCAGTATTTT.

This clonotype was found many times. The chain joins TRBV28 to TRBJ1-2; a weak D match, TRBD1 (5 bases). This CDR3 has 13 residues. Trimming stripped 7 bases from V and 7 bases from J, with 16 bases between. Germline CDR1 and CDR2: MDHEN and SYDVKM. Here the CDR3 reads CASTPGPQRGYTF. The CDR3 coding sequence is TGTGCCAGCACCCCGGGGCCCCAGCGTGGCTACACCTTC.

The chain recombines TRBV3-1 with TRBJ2-3; possibly TRBD2 for D (6 bases). Germline CDR1 is LGHDT and CDR2 is YNNKEL (reference sequence). There are 16 residues in the CDR3. V was trimmed by 1 base and J by 1 base, leaving 12 bases between them. CDR3 sequence reads: CASSQVEGLGTDTQYF. The CDR3 nucleotides read TGTGCCAGCAGCCAAGTGGAGGGGTTAGGCACAGATACGCAGTATTTT.

Concerning this clonotype: A much larger clone sits a single nucleotide away, making a read error possible. V and J are TRBV9 and TRBJ2-3, with D unresolved. This CDR3 region has 14 residues. The germline CDR1 and CDR2 sequences are SGDLS and YYNGEE. Deletions cut 0 bases from V and 6 bases from J, with 11 bases between. Here the CDR3 DNA reads TGTGCCAGCAGCGTAGGACCAGCACCGGATACGCAGTATTTT. This gives the protein CASSVGPAPDTQYF. The whole variable domain, filled in from reference TRBV9 and TRBJ2-3, reads DSGVTQTPKHLITATGQRVTLRCSPRSGDLSVYWYQQSLDQGLQFLIQYYNGEERAKGNILERFSAQQFPDLHSELNLSSLELGDSALYFCASSVGPAPDTQYFGPGTRLTVL.

A few counts support this clonotype. The chain combines TRBV13 with TRBJ1-1, with TRBD1 identical over 9 bases. The V gene end was trimmed by 0 bases and the J gene end by 5 bases; junction bases not matched to a gene: 7. The CDR3 consists of 16 residues. Germline-derived CDR1 and CDR2 are PRHDT and FYEKMQ (reference sequence). The CDR3: CASSLGPQGAVTEAFF. CDR3 in DNA: TGTGCCAGCAGCTTAGGGCCACAGGGGGCCGTTACTGAAGCTTTCTTT.

The chain combines TRBV3-1 with TRBJ2-3; D is ambiguous. The CDR3 has 14 amino acids. The V gene lost 1 base and the J gene lost 3 bases, with 8 bases spanning the gap. Per the germline V gene, CDR1 is LGHDT and CDR2 is YNNKEL (reference sequence). The CDR3, as DNA: TGTGCCAGCAGCCAAGTTCCCTATACAGATACGCAGTATTTT. It specifies CASSQVPYTDTQYF.

This clonotype has at least ten counts. The V gene is TRBV28, the J gene TRBJ2-7, with D perhaps matching TRBD2 (7 bases). Trimming took 6 bases from V and 5 from J, leaving 17 bases between them. The CDR3 runs 14 residues. Germline lookup yields CDR1 MDHEN and CDR2 SYDVKM. CDR3 DNA: TGTGCCAGCAGCCTGCGGGGGCTGTTCAACGAGCAGTACGTC. It specifies CASSLRGLFNEQYV.

This clonotype was counted a few times. The chain joins TRBV5-1 to TRBJ1-2; 7 bases are shared with TRBD1. The CDR3 runs to 13 residues. Trimming removed 3 bases from V and 6 bases from J; junction bases left unmatched: 5. Germline values: CDR1 SGHRS, CDR2 YFSETQ. This CDR3 is CASSYGTVDGYTF. The CDR3 DNA reads TGCGCCAGCAGCTACGGGACAGTCGATGGCTACACCTTC.